These 9 T cell receptor beta chains were sequenced from one sample in a study of Tregs in tolerant kidney transplant recipients. The nonmyeloablative bone marrow transplants came from related graft donors, with transient mixed chimerism. The data were produced by immunoSEQ multiplex PCR, yet TCRdb's version contains in-frame clones alone and is incomplete. This sample carries 84,000 or so clones, approximately 93% of them seen once, and the ten largest clones take about 1.5%. The sequences come from CD4+ T cells from blood (PBMCs), collected 12 months after the transplant. The source of these receptors is a human patient who received a combined kidney and bone marrow transplant. Some of the T cells may derive from the graft donor.

The chain employs TRBV6-6 and TRBJ2-2; 8 bases line up with TRBD2. The V segment lost 7 bases and the J segment 6 bases; nucleotides outside the gene matches: 7. The germline CDR1 and CDR2 sequences are MNHNY and SVGAGI (reference sequence). The CDR3 consists of 14 residues. The CDR3 reads CASTLGGDAGELFF. CDR3 DNA: TGTGCCAGCACTCTCGGGGGGGATGCCGGGGAGCTGTTTTTT.

The CDR3 coding sequence is TGTGCCAGTCGCTCAGACCAAGAGACCCAGTACTTC. It codes for CASRSDQETQYF. The chain carries TRBV18 and TRBJ2-5; D is unresolved. This CDR3 is 12 amino acids long. The germline V and J ends were trimmed by 9 bases and 0 bases, with 8 bases remaining between them. Germline values: CDR1 KGHSH, CDR2 LQKENI.

This sequence joins TRBV5-1 and TRBJ2-1; 11 bases map to TRBD2. This CDR3 is 19 amino acids long. Germline V lookup: CDR1 SGHRS, CDR2 YFSETQ. V was clipped by 0 bases and J by 8 bases; unmatched bases: 16. CDR3 in DNA: TGCGCCAGCAGCTTGGACCTAGCGGGGGGACGTACAATTATCGATGAGCAGTTCTTC. It codes for CASSLDLAGGRTIIDEQFF.

This chain links TRBV10-3 with TRBJ1-1; D is unclear. V lost 3 bases to trimming and J lost 7 bases, with 9 bases between them. The CDR3 covers 12 residues. Germline-derived CDR1 and CDR2 are ENHRY and SYGVKD. The CDR3 DNA is TGTGCCATCAGTGAACGGGGTATTGAAGCTTTCTTT. Translation gives CAISERGIEAFF.

This chain links TRBV28 with TRBJ2-2; 9 bases agree with TRBD1. Germline V gives CDR1 MDHEN, CDR2 SYDVKM. The CDR3 has 17 residues. With 7 bases clipped from V and 7 bases from J, the junction kept 16 bases outside the gene matches. The CDR3 loop is CASIPNWGQGIGGELFF. Here the CDR3 DNA reads TGTGCCAGCATTCCTAATTGGGGACAGGGAATCGGCGGGGAGCTGTTTTTT.

The J gene is TRBJ1-6, the V gene TRBV18, with unresolved D. The CDR3 runs 14 residues. V was trimmed by 3 bases and J by 11 bases, leaving 14 bases between them. The germline CDR1 and CDR2 sequences are KGHSH and LQKENI. CDR3 in DNA: TGTGCCAGCTCACCTCCGGGAAATGTCACACCCCTCCACTTT. Translating it yields CASSPPGNVTPLHF.

The V and J genes are TRBV30 and TRBJ2-4, with D tentatively TRBD2 (6 bases). Germline V gives CDR1 GTSNPN, CDR2 SVGIG (reference sequence). This CDR3 spans 12 amino acids. V was cut by 0 bases and J by 7 bases, with 7 bases left in between. The CDR3 region is CAWSVRENIQYF. The CDR3 DNA reads as TGTGCCTGGAGTGTACGGGAGAACATTCAGTACTTC.

This chain uses TRBV9 with TRBJ1-1; the D gene is possibly TRBD1 (5 bases). The germline V gene has CDR1 SGDLS and CDR2 YYNGEE. The germline V and J ends were trimmed by 2 bases and 8 bases, with 13 bases remaining between them. The CDR3 has 13 amino acids. This CDR3 is CASSVSRQTEAFF. CDR3 nucleotide sequence: TGTGCCAGCAGCGTTAGCAGACAGACCGAAGCTTTCTTT.

V is TRBV6-4 and J is TRBJ2-7; D possibly corresponds to TRBD1 (7 bases). Germline V gene data show CDR1 as MRHNA and CDR2 as SNTAGT. This CDR3 contains 13 residues. Trimming removed 7 bases at V and 6 bases at J, with 16 bases between. The CDR3 region has the DNA TGTGCCAGCATTACAGGGGAGGAAGGCGAGCAGTACTTC. Protein sequence: CASITGEEGEQYF.